This paragraph reports one T cell receptor (beta chain). The germline V gene encodes CDR1 LNHDA and CDR2 SQIVND (reference sequence). V gave up 5 bases and J gave up 1 base; unmatched junction bases: 12. CDR3 length equals 19 residues. This sample was taken from a study of blood T cell repertoires in COVID-19. Study details: From the United States, Italy and Spain came samples of acute and convalescent COVID-19. T cells, B-cell-depleted T cells, or PBMCs supplied cDNA or gDNA.

Seattle's enrolled individuals joined amid active infection and were then monitored longitudinally. In the source study's methods: Estimated nucleated cell counts came from reference gene primer amplification. Sequencing used immunoSEQ multiplex PCR; TCRdb keeps in-frame clones, though not all of them. D and trimming come from the DNA, and the V and J calls and clone size come from that table. In the table there are 450,000 or so clones, about 89% of which are singletons. The chain carries TRBV19 and TRBJ2-1, with TRBD2 matching 12 bases. Specimen: peripheral blood. This TCR came from a woman aged 40 to 50 with COVID-19, enrolled during active disease. Here the CDR3 DNA reads TGTGCCAGTAGTCCAGGGACTAGCGGGTTCTGGTTGTCCTACAATGAGCAGTTCTTC. Translated: CASSPGTSGFWLSYNEQFF.